The sequence of this T cell receptor beta chain was determined in a study of T cell clusters in autoimmune cytopenias (dated by TCRdb to the late 2010s). Study-wide context: Per sample, TRB sequencing gave a median depth of approximately 54,000 reads and a median of about 2,500 distinct TRB clonotypes. TRB and IGH repertoires from peripheral blood were sequenced in autoimmune cytopenia patients at active disease and during treatment follow-up, with healthy, CLL and autoimmune hepatitis controls included alongside. The goal of the study was to determine whether autoimmune cytopenia patients have a disease-specific immune repertoire signature that could serve as a blood-based biomarker. The paper's findings and limits, for the study overall: The T cell clusters were defined only in silico, and the functional role of the clusters was left to be validated experimentally. The cluster-lack signature was not seen for secondary cytopenia versus CLL, apparently masked by the dominant lymphoma-associated repertoire. A lack of physiological T cell clusters in primary autoimmune cytopenia patients was suggested by GLIPH, as 51 clusters were found to be exclusive to healthy donors versus roughly 18 exclusive to patients. Approximately 3-fold more exclusive TRB clusters were observed in healthy donors than in active autoimmune hepatitis patients, consistent with an autoimmunity-wide signature. TRB repertoire shifts, with less even repertoires observed in secondary cytopenia and CLL, were mostly attributed to lymphoma bias rather than autoimmunity.

Via the germline V gene (reference sequence), CDR1 is LNHDA and CDR2 SQIVND. Reading from cysteine to phenylalanine, the CDR3 counts 17 amino acids. DNA is not on record. Each sample's TRB amplification started from around 260 ng of peripheral blood genomic DNA, which corresponds to tens of thousands of genome equivalents. Multiplex PCR with a touch-down protocol amplified TRB rearrangements, with the TRB-A and TRB-B primer pools combined in a single tube. Illumina adapters and sample indices were added to the amplicons through two consecutive PCR reactions using Phusion HS II polymerase. The amplicons were gel-purified using the NucleoSpin Gel and PCR Clean-up kit, after which quantification was performed by Qubit and quality was checked on an Agilent 2100 Bioanalyzer. Sequencing of the libraries was done on an Illumina MiSeq with paired-end, single-indexed, 600-cycle runs. The original pipeline was this. TRB reads were aligned and assembled with MiXCR version 2.1.12 using the default MiXCR reference library. A clone was defined by each unique CDR3 nucleotide sequence, and analysis was restricted to productive sequences with at least two reads. Alpha-parameterized diversity profiles (alpha 0 to 5), including the Shannon (alpha 1) and Simpson (alpha 2) indices, were computed with an R script to assess repertoire diversity. The tcR package was used to compute combinatorial TRB VJ usage, and cohorts were compared on this usage by principal component analysis with ade4. TCRbeta CDR3s were clustered with GLIPH on cohort pairs matched by age and read depth, and cluster frequencies were compared by Wilcoxon test. TCRdb reprocessed the raw reads; every CDR3 protein sequence is a single record, and DNA is not supplied. The V and J calls follow TCRdb's processing rather than the paper's. The sample has about 5,000 distinct CDR3 sequences on record. The top ten hold about 19% of the sample.

As for this clonotype: The specificity of this receptor is unknown.

Sequencing used peripheral blood. The sequence is built from TRBV19 and TRBJ2-2; TCRdb's assignment of TRBD2 cannot be checked, as there is no DNA. This sequence was found in a human donor with an autoimmune cytopenia or autoimmune hepatitis (not recorded which). The CDR3 here reads CASSSPSGGTYTGELFF.